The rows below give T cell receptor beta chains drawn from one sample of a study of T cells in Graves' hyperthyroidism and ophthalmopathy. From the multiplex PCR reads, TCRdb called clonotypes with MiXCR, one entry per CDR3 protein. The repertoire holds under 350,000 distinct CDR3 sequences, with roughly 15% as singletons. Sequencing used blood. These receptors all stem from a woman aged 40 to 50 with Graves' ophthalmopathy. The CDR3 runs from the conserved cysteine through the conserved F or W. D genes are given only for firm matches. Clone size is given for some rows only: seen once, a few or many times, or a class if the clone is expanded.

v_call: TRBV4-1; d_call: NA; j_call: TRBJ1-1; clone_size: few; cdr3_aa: CASSREETVTEAFF; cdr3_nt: TGCGCCAGCAGCCGAGAAGAGACAGTTACTGAAGCTTTCTTT
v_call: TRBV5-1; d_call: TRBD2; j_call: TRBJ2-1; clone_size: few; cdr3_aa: CASSTSPSGGGNEQFF; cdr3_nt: TGCGCCAGCAGCACTTCACCTAGCGGGGGGGGCAATGAGCAGTTCTTC
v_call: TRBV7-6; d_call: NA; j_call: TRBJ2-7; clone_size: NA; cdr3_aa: CASSLMSGMSSYEQYF; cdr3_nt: TGTGCCAGCAGCTTAATGTCGGGAATGAGCTCCTACGAGCAGTACTTC
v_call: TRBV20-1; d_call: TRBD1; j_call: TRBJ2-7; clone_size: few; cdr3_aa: CSAILETGGDEQYF; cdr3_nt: TGCAGTGCTATTTTAGAGACAGGGGGTGACGAGCAGTACTTC
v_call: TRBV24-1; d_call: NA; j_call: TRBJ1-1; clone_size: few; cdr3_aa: CATRGTDTEAFF; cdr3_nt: TGTGCCACCCGGGGGACGGACACTGAAGCTTTCTTT
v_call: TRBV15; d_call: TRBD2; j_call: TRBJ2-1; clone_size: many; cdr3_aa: CATSTGTSETSYNEQFF; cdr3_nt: TGTGCCACCAGCACCGGGACTAGCGAGACCTCCTACAATGAGCAGTTCTTC
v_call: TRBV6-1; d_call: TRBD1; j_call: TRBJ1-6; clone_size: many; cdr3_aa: CASSEGDRGYNSPLHF; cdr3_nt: TGTGCCAGCAGTGAAGGGGACAGGGGGTATAATTCACCCCTCCACTTT
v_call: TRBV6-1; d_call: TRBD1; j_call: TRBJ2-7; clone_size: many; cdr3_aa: CASSGRDSPYEQYF; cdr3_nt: TGTGCCAGCAGTGGCAGGGACAGCCCCTACGAGCAGTACTTC
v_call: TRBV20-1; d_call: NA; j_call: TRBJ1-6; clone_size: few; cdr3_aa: CSAETERNSPLHF; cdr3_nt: TGCAGTGCCGAGACAGAGCGTAATTCACCCCTCCACTTT
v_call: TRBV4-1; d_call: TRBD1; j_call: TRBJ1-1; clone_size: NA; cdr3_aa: CASSQEDRGREAFF; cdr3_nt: TGCGCCAGCAGCCAAGAAGACAGGGGACGCGAAGCTTTCTTT
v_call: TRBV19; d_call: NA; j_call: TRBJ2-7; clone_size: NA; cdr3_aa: CASSISRGPYEQYF; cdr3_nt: TGTGCCAGTAGTATAAGCAGGGGACCCTACGAGCAGTACTTC
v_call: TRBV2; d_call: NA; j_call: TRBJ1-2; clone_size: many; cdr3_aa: CASSVIGNDGYTF; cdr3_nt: TGTGCCAGCAGTGTTATCGGTAACGATGGCTACACCTTC
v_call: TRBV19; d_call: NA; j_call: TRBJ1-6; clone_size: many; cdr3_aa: CASSIYGDRNSPLHF; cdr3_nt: TGTGCCAGTAGTATATACGGGGATCGAAATTCACCCCTCCACTTT
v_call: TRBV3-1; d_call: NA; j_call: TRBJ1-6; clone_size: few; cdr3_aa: CASSFDFNDNSPLHF; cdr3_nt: TGTGCCAGCAGCTTCGATTTCAACGATAATTCACCCCTCCACTTT
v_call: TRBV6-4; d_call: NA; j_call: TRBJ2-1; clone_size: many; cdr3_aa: CASPRDAGNNEQFF; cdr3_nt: TGTGCCAGCCCCAGGGATGCGGGAAACAATGAGCAGTTCTTC
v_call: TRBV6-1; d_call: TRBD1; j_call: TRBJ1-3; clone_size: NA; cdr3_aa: CASSRRQGGGNTIYF; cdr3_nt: TGTGCCAGCAGTCGAAGACAGGGAGGCGGAAACACCATATATTTT
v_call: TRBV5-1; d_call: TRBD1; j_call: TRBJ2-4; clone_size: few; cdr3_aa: CASSSRQGARGNIQYF; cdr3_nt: TGCGCCAGCAGCTCTAGACAGGGGGCACGAGGAAACATTCAGTACTTC
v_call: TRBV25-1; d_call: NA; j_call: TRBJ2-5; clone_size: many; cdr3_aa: CASTRRARQGETQYF; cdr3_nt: TGTGCCAGCACCAGAAGAGCGAGGCAGGGAGAGACCCAGTACTTC
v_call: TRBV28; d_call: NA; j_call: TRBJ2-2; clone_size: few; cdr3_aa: CASSPRTANTGELFF; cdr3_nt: TGTGCCAGCAGTCCCCGGACAGCGAACACCGGGGAGCTGTTTTTT
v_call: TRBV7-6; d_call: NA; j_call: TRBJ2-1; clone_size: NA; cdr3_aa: CASSLQQGPYNEQFF; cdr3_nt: TGTGCCAGCAGCTTACAACAGGGACCCTACAATGAGCAGTTCTTC
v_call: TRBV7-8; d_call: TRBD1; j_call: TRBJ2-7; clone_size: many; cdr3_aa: CASSLTSGQGSYEQYF; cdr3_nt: TGTGCCAGCAGCTTAACTTCGGGACAGGGTTCCTACGAGCAGTACTTC
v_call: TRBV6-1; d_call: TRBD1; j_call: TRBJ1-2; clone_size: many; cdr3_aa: CASRKTGGHGYTF; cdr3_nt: TGTGCCAGCAGAAAGACAGGGGGTCATGGCTACACCTTC
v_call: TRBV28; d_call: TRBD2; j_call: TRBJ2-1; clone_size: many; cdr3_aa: CASSPGLAPYNEQFF; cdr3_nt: TGTGCCAGCAGCCCAGGACTAGCGCCTTACAATGAGCAGTTCTTC